This is a list of T cell receptor beta chains from one sample in a study of CD8 T cells in Susac syndrome. From the immunoSEQ multiplex PCR reads, TCRdb called clonotypes with MiXCR, one entry per CDR3 protein. This sample yields around 130,000 distinct CDR3 sequences, of which around 96% are seen a single time; about 0.13% belongs to the top ten. The source material was CD4+ T cells from PBMCs. The receptors shown here come from a human donor with Susac syndrome. Each CDR3 is given with its conserved first and last residue. The D gene is left open where the match is weak. Size is stated for part of the rows, as once, few or many counts, or as a class when the clone is expanded.

v_call	d_call	j_call	clone_size	cdr3_nt	cdr3_aa
TRBV19	.	TRBJ1-1	.	TGTGCCAGTAGTAGGTCCGGCAGGAACACTGAAGCTTTCTTT	CASSRSGRNTEAFF
TRBV27	.	TRBJ2-2	.	TGTGCCAGCAGTTTATGGACTGCCGCCACCGGGGAGCTGTTTTTT	CASSLWTAATGELFF
TRBV4-1	.	TRBJ1-2	once	TGCGCCAGCAGCCAAATAGTTGTCAACTATGGCTACACCTTC	CASSQIVVNYGYTF
TRBV30	TRBD1	TRBJ1-5	.	TGTGCCTGGAGTCAGGGGGGGCACAATCAGCCCCAGCATTTT	CAWSQGGHNQPQHF
TRBV29-1	TRBD1	TRBJ2-7	.	TGCAGCGCTGGACCGGGACAGGGAGCCTACGAGCAGTACTTC	CSAGPGQGAYEQYF
TRBV7-8	TRBD1	TRBJ1-1	.	TGTGCCAGCAGCTTAAGGGACAGGGGGTCGAACACTGAAGCTTTCTTT	CASSLRDRGSNTEAFF
TRBV7-2	.	TRBJ1-5	.	TGTGCCAGCAGCCCGGGTCTGGGTAGCAATCAGCCCCAGCATTTT	CASSPGLGSNQPQHF
TRBV7-9	.	TRBJ2-3	.	TGTGCCAGCAGCTTAGCCAGCCTTACCACAGATACGCAGTATTTT	CASSLASLTTDTQYF
TRBV5-6	.	TRBJ2-4	.	TGTGCCAGCAGCTTGACAGGGCCAAACATTCAGTACTTC	CASSLTGPNIQYF
TRBV6-1	.	TRBJ1-5	few	TGTGCCAGCAACCCAACAGGGAGCAATCAGCCCCAGCATTTT	CASNPTGSNQPQHF
TRBV20-1	.	TRBJ2-1	.	TGCAGTGCTAGTAAGACAGAGCAGTTCTTC	CSASKTEQFF
TRBV30	TRBD1	TRBJ2-1	.	TGTGCCTGGAGTACCCGGGACAGGGGAGGGCGTGAGCAGTTCTTC	CAWSTRDRGGREQFF
TRBV12-3/TRBV12-4	TRBD1	TRBJ2-4	.	TGTGCCAGCAGTTCGCAGGGGGCGGCCAAAAACATTCAGTACTTC	CASSSQGAAKNIQYF
TRBV20-1	TRBD1	TRBJ1-1	once	TGCAGTGCTCCCAAAGCCATCAGGGGGCTCACGGACACTGAAGCTTTCTTT	CSAPKAIRGLTDTEAFF
TRBV28	.	TRBJ1-4	.	TGTGCCAGCAGTTTACTAGAAGGAAAACTGTTTTTT	CASSLLEGKLFF
TRBV20-1	.	TRBJ2-5	.	TGCAGTGCTAGCGTGATGGGGCTAGGGGCAGAGACCCAGTACTTC	CSASVMGLGAETQYF
TRBV24-1	.	TRBJ2-3	once	TGTGCCACCAGAGACAGGAGAGGCACAGATACGCAGTATTTT	CATRDRRGTDTQYF
TRBV20-1	.	TRBJ1-2	.	TGCAGTGCTAGTACTAAGGGGACCGTTGGCTACACCTTC	CSASTKGTVGYTF
TRBV20-1	.	TRBJ2-7	.	TGCAGTGCTAGAGATACGGCTACCAGCTCCTACGAGCAGTACTTC	CSARDTATSSYEQYF
TRBV7-2	.	TRBJ2-1	.	TGTGCCAGCCAGACTGGAAGCTCCTACAATGAGCAGTTCTTC	CASQTGSSYNEQFF
TRBV20-1	TRBD1	TRBJ2-1	.	TGCAGTGCTAGAAGCAGGACAGGGGGCATCTCCTACAATGAGCAGTTCTTC	CSARSRTGGISYNEQFF
TRBV9	.	TRBJ1-1	once	TGTGCCAGCAGCGTAGCCCGGAACACTGAAGCTTTCTTT	CASSVARNTEAFF
TRBV18	.	TRBJ1-5	once	TGTGCCAGCTCATCACAGGGCATTGGCAATCAGCCCCAGCATTTT	CASSSQGIGNQPQHF
TRBV6-5	.	TRBJ2-3	.	TGTGCCAGCCGAGGGGATACGCAGTATTTT	CASRGDTQYF
TRBV19	.	TRBJ2-7	.	TGTGCCAGTACCCTAGACTCGACGGGATTCGGCGAGCAGTACTTC	CASTLDSTGFGEQYF
TRBV4-3	.	TRBJ1-5	.	TGCGCCAGCAGCCAAGCCTACGGGGGCAATCAGCCCCAGCATTTT	CASSQAYGGNQPQHF
TRBV6-5	.	TRBJ1-5	.	TGTGCCAGCAGTTACCTTGGGGGGAATCAGCCCCAGCATTTT	CASSYLGGNQPQHF
TRBV29-1	TRBD2	TRBJ2-1	.	TGCAGCGTTCGGACTAGCGGGGGCAATGAGCAGTTCTTC	CSVRTSGGNEQFF
TRBV29-1	TRBD2	TRBJ2-3	.	TGCAGCCTAGCGGCGGGGACTAGCGGGACAGCCACAGATACGCAGTATTTT	CSLAAGTSGTATDTQYF
TRBV5-6	.	TRBJ2-1	.	TGTGCCAGCAGCGCCGTGACGGCCGGGAAGTCCTACAATGAGCAGTTCTTC	CASSAVTAGKSYNEQFF
TRBV7-7	.	TRBJ2-7	.	TGTGCTAGCAGCCCGGGACACCAGTACTACGAGCAGTACTTC	CASSPGHQYYEQYF
TRBV28	.	TRBJ2-7	.	TGTGCCAGCAGTTTAAAACGACAGCCTACCTACGAGCAGTACTTC	CASSLKRQPTYEQYF
TRBV29-1	.	TRBJ1-1	.	TGCAGCTTGCGGACCCAAATGAACACTGAAGCTTTCTTT	CSLRTQMNTEAFF
TRBV18	.	TRBJ2-5	.	TGTGCCAGCTCACCATCAGGGCTCGGCAGGGAGACCCAGTACTTC	CASSPSGLGRETQYF
TRBV29-1	.	TRBJ1-1	.	TGCAGCGTTGAGGCCAGGGAGAGTACTGAAGCTTTCTTT	CSVEARESTEAFF
TRBV12-3/TRBV12-4	TRBD1	TRBJ1-2	.	TGTGCCAGCAGTTTAAGGGGACAGACCTATGGCTACACCTTC	CASSLRGQTYGYTF
TRBV7-8	TRBD1	TRBJ2-7	.	TGTGCCAGCAGCACCGCCCGGGACAGCTACGAGCAGTACTTC	CASSTARDSYEQYF
TRBV5-1	TRBD1	TRBJ2-3	.	TGCGCCAGCACAGAGGGGGCAACTACTAGCACAGATACGCAGTATTTT	CASTEGATTSTDTQYF
TRBV15	.	TRBJ2-1	.	TGTGCCACCAGCAGTTTGGCTGGGACGAATGAGCAGTTCTTC	CATSSLAGTNEQFF
TRBV9	.	TRBJ2-2	.	TGTGCCAGCAGCGAACGCCGTGCGGGCACCGGGGAGCTGTTTTTT	CASSERRAGTGELFF
TRBV27	TRBD2	TRBJ2-3	.	TGTGCCAGTCGATCAGGGTTCAGCGGGAGGGCCGCAGATACGCAGTATTTT	CASRSGFSGRAADTQYF
TRBV20-1	TRBD2	TRBJ2-1	.	TGCAGTGCCTCTTCACTAGCGGGGTCCTTCCGGAATGAGCAGTTCTTC	CSASSLAGSFRNEQFF
TRBV4-1	TRBD2	TRBJ2-7	.	TGCGCCAGCAGCCAAGGTTCCCTAAGCGGGATATTCTACGAGCAGTACTTC	CASSQGSLSGIFYEQYF
TRBV5-1	.	TRBJ2-3	.	TGCGCCAGCAGCTCGACCTCCACCACAGATACGCAGTATTTT	CASSSTSTTDTQYF
TRBV29-1	.	TRBJ1-5	.	TGCAGCGTTAGCGAAATACAGGGGCCCCAGCATTTT	CSVSEIQGPQHF
TRBV14	.	TRBJ1-1	.	TGTGCCAGCAGCCAATTAGAGGGCAAGGGCACTGAAGCTTTCTTT	CASSQLEGKGTEAFF
TRBV27	TRBD1	TRBJ2-3	.	TGTGCCGCCACTTCTACGCGGACAGGGTTGGATACAGATACGCAGTATTTT	CAATSTRTGLDTDTQYF
TRBV7-2	TRBD1	TRBJ2-5	once	TGTGCCAGCAGCCCCCGACAGGGCCTCCAAGAGACCCAGTACTTC	CASSPRQGLQETQYF
TRBV20-1	.	TRBJ1-2	.	TGCAGTGCTAGAGATCTGGGAGACTATGGCTACACCTTC	CSARDLGDYGYTF
TRBV30	.	TRBJ1-2	.	TGTGCCTGGAGTCGAGACGCTGGGGGCTACACCTTC	CAWSRDAGGYTF
TRBV7-9	TRBD1	TRBJ1-2	.	TGTGCCAGCAGCTACCGACAGGGAAACTATGGCTACACCTTC	CASSYRQGNYGYTF
TRBV29-1	.	TRBJ2-1	.	TGCAGCGTTGCTGAGAACGAGCAGTTCTTC	CSVAENEQFF
TRBV5-1	TRBD2	TRBJ2-1	.	TGCGCCAGCAGCTTGGTAGCGGGACTTCTGGGCAATGAGCAGTTCTTC	CASSLVAGLLGNEQFF
TRBV18	.	TRBJ2-7	.	TGTGCCAGCTCGTCGGACCGTTTCGTCTACGAGCAGTACTTC	CASSSDRFVYEQYF
TRBV9	.	TRBJ1-3	.	TGTGCCAGCAGCGGGACAGTGGGAAACACCATATATTTT	CASSGTVGNTIYF